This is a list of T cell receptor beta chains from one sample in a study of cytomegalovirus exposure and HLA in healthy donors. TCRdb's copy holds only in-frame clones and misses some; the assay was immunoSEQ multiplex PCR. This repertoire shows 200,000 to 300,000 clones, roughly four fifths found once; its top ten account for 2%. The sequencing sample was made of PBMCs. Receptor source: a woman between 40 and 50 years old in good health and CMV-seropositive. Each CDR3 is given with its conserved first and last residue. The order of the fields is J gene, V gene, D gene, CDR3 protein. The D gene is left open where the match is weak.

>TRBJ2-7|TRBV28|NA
CASSLGGISYEQYF
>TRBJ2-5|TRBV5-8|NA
CASSLRGQETQYF
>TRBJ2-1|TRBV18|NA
CASSPVDRPNNEQFF
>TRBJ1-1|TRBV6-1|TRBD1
CASSVTTGVTEAFF
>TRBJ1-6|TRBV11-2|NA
CASSLDPGMGSPLHF
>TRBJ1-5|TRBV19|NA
CASSILGGIGNQPQHF
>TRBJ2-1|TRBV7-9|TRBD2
CASSLLAGPLNEQFF
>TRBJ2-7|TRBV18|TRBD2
CASSPSTSGTNEQYF
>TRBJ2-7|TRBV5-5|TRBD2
CASSPLGGYEQYF
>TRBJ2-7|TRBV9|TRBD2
CASSVGLAGDREQYF
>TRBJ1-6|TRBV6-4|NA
CASRPRDLTVNSPLHF
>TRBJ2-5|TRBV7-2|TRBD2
CASSPGGPLGETQYF
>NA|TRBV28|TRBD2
CASSLAGLSYEQYF
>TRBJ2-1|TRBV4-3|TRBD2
CASSQSSTSDYYNEQFF
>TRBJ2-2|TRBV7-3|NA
CASSLHANTGELFF
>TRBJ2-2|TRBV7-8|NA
CASSLEVGANTGELFF
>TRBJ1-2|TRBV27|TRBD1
CASSPLGTGPGYTF
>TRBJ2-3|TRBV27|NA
CASSSRGAARRADTQYF
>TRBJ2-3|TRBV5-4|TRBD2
CASSSPGLAGGIADTQYF
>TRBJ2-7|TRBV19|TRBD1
CASSRIGTGGYEQYF
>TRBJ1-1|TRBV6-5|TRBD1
CASSYTPGQAFF
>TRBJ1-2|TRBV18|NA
CASSPPVRGDYGYTF
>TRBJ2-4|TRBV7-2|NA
CASSLTVGQNSQYF
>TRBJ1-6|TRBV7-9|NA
CASSLDSDNSPLHF
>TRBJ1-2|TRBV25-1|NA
CASSEAYGYTF
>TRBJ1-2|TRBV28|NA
CASSLGGSYTF